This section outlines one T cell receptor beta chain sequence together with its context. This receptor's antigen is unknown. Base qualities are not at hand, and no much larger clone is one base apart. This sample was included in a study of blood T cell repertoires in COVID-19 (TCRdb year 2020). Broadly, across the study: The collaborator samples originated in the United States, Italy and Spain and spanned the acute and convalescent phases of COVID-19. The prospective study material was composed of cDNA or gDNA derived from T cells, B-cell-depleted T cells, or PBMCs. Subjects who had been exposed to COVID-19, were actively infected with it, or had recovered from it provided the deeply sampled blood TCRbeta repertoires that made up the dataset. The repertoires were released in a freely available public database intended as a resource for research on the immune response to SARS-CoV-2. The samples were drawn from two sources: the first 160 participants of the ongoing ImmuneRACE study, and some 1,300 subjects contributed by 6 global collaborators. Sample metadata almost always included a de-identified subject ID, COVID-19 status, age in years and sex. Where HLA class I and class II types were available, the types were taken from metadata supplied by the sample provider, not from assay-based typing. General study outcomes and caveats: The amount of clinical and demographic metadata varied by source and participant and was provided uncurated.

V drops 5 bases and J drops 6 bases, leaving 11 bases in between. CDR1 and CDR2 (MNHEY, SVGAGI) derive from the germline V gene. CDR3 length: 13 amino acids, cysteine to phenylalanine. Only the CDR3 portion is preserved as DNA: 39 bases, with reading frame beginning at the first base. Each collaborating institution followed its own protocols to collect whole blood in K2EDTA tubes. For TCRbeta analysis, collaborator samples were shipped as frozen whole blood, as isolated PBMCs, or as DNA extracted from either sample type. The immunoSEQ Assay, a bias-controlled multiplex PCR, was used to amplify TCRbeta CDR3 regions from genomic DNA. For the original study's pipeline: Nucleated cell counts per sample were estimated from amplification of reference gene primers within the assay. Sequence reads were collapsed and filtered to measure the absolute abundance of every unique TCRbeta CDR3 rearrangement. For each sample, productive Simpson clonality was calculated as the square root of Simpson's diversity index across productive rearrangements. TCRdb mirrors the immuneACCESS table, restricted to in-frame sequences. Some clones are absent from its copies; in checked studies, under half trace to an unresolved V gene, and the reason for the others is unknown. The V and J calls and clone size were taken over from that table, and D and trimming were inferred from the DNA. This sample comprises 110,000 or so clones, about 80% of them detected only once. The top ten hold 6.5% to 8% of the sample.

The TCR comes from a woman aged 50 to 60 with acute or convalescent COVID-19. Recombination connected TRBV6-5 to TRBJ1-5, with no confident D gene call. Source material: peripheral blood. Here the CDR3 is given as CASSLRGGQPQHF. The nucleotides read TGTGCCAGCAGTCTCCGGGGTGGTCAGCCCCAGCATTTT.